Listed here are 28 T cell receptor beta chains from one sample, sequenced in a study of cytomegalovirus exposure and HLA in healthy donors. PCR used 60 Vbeta primers and 13 Jbeta primers. The repertoire was sequenced with immunoSEQ multiplex PCR; TCRdb's copy has only in-frame clones and lacks some. Altogether about 140,000 clones are present, approximately 80% being singletons, with the ten largest covering 1.5% to 2%. The sequencing input was PBMCs. The receptors stem from a woman aged 40 to 50 in good health and CMV-seronegative.

This clone was seen once. This chain uses TRBV6-6 with TRBJ2-3; 8 nucleotides agree with TRBD2. This CDR3 spans 15 amino acids. Trimming took 6 bases from V and 2 from J; bases not matched to a gene: 7. CDR1 is MNHNY, CDR2 SVGAGI, per germline (reference sequence). The CDR3 is CASSSTSGYTDTQYF. CDR3 sequence (DNA): TGTGCCAGCAGCAGCACTAGCGGTTACACAGATACGCAGTATTTT.

V usage is TRBV19 and J usage is TRBJ2-3; TRBD2 is a possible D gene (5 bases). V was cut by 3 bases and J by 2 bases, with 12 bases left in between. CDR1 and CDR2 (germline): LNHDA, SQIVND (reference sequence). The CDR3 runs 15 residues. The CDR3 sequence: CASSISGGYTDTQYF. DNA of the CDR3: TGTGCCAGTAGTATTTCAGGAGGATACACAGATACGCAGTATTTT.

The chain carries TRBV6-1 and TRBJ2-7; 9 bases align to TRBD1. CDR3 length: 16 amino acids. V lost 4 bases, J lost 2 bases, and 9 bases stayed unmatched. Germline V gene lookup returns CDR1 MNHNS and CDR2 SASEGT. The DNA for the CDR3 is TGTGCCAGCAGTGGGGACAGGGAGATTAGTACCTACGAGCAGTACTTC. It specifies CASSGDREISTYEQYF.

This clone was recorded only once. The gene calls are TRBV5-4 and TRBJ1-6; 8 bases agree with TRBD1. The CDR3 sequence is 17 residues long. Germline CDR1 SGHNT, CDR2 YYREEE (reference sequence). V dropped 3 bases and J dropped 0; count of bases not matched to a gene: 5. CDR3 amino acids: CASSSDREHSYNSPLHF. In nucleotides, the CDR3 is TGTGCCAGCAGCTCGGACAGGGAGCACTCCTATAATTCACCCCTCCACTTT.

Notes on this clone: An end of the junction differs from the germline gene, which may be a read error. V and J are TRBV7-9 and TRBJ2-7, with D perhaps TRBD2 (6 bases). This CDR3 region has 14 residues. CDR1 SEHNR and CDR2 FQNEAQ come from the germline V gene (reference sequence). CDR3 nucleotide sequence: TGTTCCAGCAGCTTAGGGACTGAACCCTACGAGCAGTACTTC. It specifies CSSSLGTEPYEQYF.

The rearrangement links TRBV6-1 to TRBJ1-1, with D uncertain. This CDR3 is built from 10 residues. Trimming removed 11 bases from V and 11 bases from J, with 15 bases in between. From germline, CDR1 is MNHNS and CDR2 SASEGT. CDR3 loop: CAGGGSGAFF. The CDR3 bases are TGTGCCGGAGGAGGGAGCGGCGCTTTCTTT.

The chain links TRBV5-1 to TRBJ2-1; possibly TRBD2 for D (6 bases). V was clipped by 7 bases and J by 4 bases, with 18 bases between them. CDR1 is SGHRS, CDR2 YFSETQ, per germline. The CDR3 length is 15 residues. The CDR3 region has the DNA TGCGCCAGCCAGGCGGGGTCCGGCGTGTACAATGAGCAGTTCTTC. It encodes CASQAGSGVYNEQFF.

The chain combines TRBV7-2 with TRBJ1-2; tentative D call: TRBD1 (5 bases). V was clipped by 3 bases and J by 4 bases, with 15 bases between them. Germline CDR1 SGHTA, CDR2 FQGNSA. The CDR3 consists of 15 residues. In DNA, the CDR3 is TGTGCCAGCAGCTTGGGCCTAGGGGCGGCCTATGGCTACACCTTC. It translates to CASSLGLGAAYGYTF.

V and J are TRBV9 and TRBJ2-1; D gene ambiguous. In germline, CDR1 is SGDLS, CDR2 YYNGEE. The CDR3 runs to 11 residues. V was pared by 3 bases and J by 8 bases, with 6 bases between. The CDR3, as DNA: TGTGCCAGCAGCGGAGGCTATGAGCAGTTCTTC. Amino acids: CASSGGYEQFF.

Only a few counts were recorded for this clone. V and J are TRBV5-1 and TRBJ1-5; D is perhaps TRBD1 (5 bases). Trimming took 3 bases from V and 3 from J, leaving 10 bases between them. Germline assignment: CDR1 SGHRS and CDR2 YFSETQ. The CDR3 runs to 14 residues. The CDR3 reads CASSSGVNNQPQHF. The CDR3 bases are TGCGCCAGCAGCTCGGGGGTAAACAATCAGCCCCAGCATTTT.

Of note for this clone: Distinct nucleotide sequences in the sample also encode this CDR3. This chain joins TRBV28 and TRBJ1-2; D is ambiguous. This CDR3 comprises 12 residues. The V end lost 6 bases, the J end lost 4 bases, and 9 bases lay between the germline ends. CDR1 is MDHEN and CDR2 is SYDVKM in the germline V gene. CDR3: CASRSGGYGYTF. The CDR3 nucleotides are TGTGCCAGCAGGTCCGGCGGCTATGGCTACACCTTC.

The chain combines TRBV9 with TRBJ1-2, with unresolved D. With 4 bases removed from V and 2 bases from J, the gap between germline ends came to 15 bases. The CDR3 has 15 amino acids. Germline CDR1 and CDR2: SGDLS and YYNGEE. CDR3 coding DNA: TGTGCCAGCAGCCCCAGTCTTGATCCCAACTATGGCTACACCTTC. Amino acid sequence: CASSPSLDPNYGYTF.

The chain uses TRBV10-2 and TRBJ1-2, with 10 positions matching TRBD1. This CDR3 contains 13 residues. The trim removed 7 bases at V and 4 bases at J, leaving 3 bases unmatched. Germline CDR1 WSHSY, CDR2 SAAADI. The CDR3 is CASTRQGAYGYTF. The CDR3 DNA follows: TGCGCCAGCACTCGACAGGGGGCCTATGGCTACACCTTC.

The V call is TRBV5-1, the J call TRBJ2-1; 8 nucleotides match TRBD1. This CDR3 has 15 amino acids. In germline, CDR1 is SGHRS, CDR2 YFSETQ. Trimming took 0 bases from V and 3 from J; bases not matched to a gene: 2. CDR3 loop: CASSLEQGGYNEQFF. CDR3 DNA: TGCGCCAGCAGCTTGGAACAGGGGGGCTACAATGAGCAGTTCTTC. Drawing the rest from reference TRBV5-1 and TRBJ2-1, the complete variable domain is KAGVTQTPRYLIKTRGQQVTLSCSPISGHRSVSWYQQTPGQGLQFLFEYFSETQRNKGNFPGRFSGRQFSNSRSEMNVSTLELGDSALYLCASSLEQGGYNEQFFGPGTRLTVL.

The chain is built from TRBV10-2 and TRBJ2-5, with 9 bases that match TRBD1. V dropped 5 bases and J dropped 4; count of bases not matched to a gene: 5. Germline CDR1 and CDR2: WSHSY and SAAADI. This CDR3 contains 14 residues. The CDR3 protein is CASSPLGQGETQYF. The CDR3 DNA follows: TGCGCCAGCAGTCCCCTGGGACAGGGAGAGACCCAGTACTTC.

The chain couples TRBV6-1 to TRBJ2-7, with D perhaps TRBD1 (5 bases). Trimming shortened V by 6 bases and J by 4 bases, and 19 bases separated the two germline ends. Germline lookup yields CDR1 MNHNS and CDR2 SASEGT. The CDR3 is 15 residues long. CDR3 amino acids: CASRTGLSPGYEQYF. The CDR3 bases are TGTGCCAGCAGGACCGGATTATCCCCAGGGTACGAGCAGTACTTC.

The V gene is TRBV30, the J gene TRBJ2-1; 7 bases match TRBD2. Trimming took 3 bases from V and 10 from J; bases not matched to a gene: 3. Per the germline V gene, CDR1 is GTSNPN and CDR2 is SVGIG (reference sequence). CDR3 size: 11 residues. The CDR3 region is CAWSWGGEQFF. The CDR3 DNA is TGTGCCTGGAGCTGGGGGGGAGAGCAGTTCTTC.

The V and J genes are TRBV5-1 and TRBJ2-5; TRBD2 aligns across 8 bases. V was clipped by 4 bases and J by 5 bases; unmatched bases: 7. The CDR3 consists of 14 residues. CDR1 is SGHRS, CDR2 YFSETQ, per germline. In nucleotides, the CDR3 is TGCGCCAGCAGCCCCGGGACTAGTTGGGAGACCCAGTACTTC. This gives the protein CASSPGTSWETQYF.

This sequence joins TRBV4-1 and TRBJ1-1; 7 positions match TRBD1. The germline gives CDR1 MGHRA, CDR2 YSYEKL. There are 16 residues in the CDR3. The ends lost 4 bases at V and 9 bases at J; junction bases unmatched: 17. The CDR3 reads CASSLKIDRVGLKAFF. The CDR3 DNA sequence: TGCGCCAGCAGCCTTAAGATAGACAGGGTAGGATTGAAAGCTTTCTTT.

This clone was seen a single time. This chain connects TRBV27 to TRBJ1-2, with D maybe TRBD1 (5 bases). Between the trimmed V and J ends, which lost 5 bases and 5 bases, there was a span of 15 bases. The CDR3 consists of 14 residues. Germline V gene sequence: CDR1 MNHEY, CDR2 SMNVEV (reference sequence). CDR3: CASSPGGVRYGYTF. The CDR3, as DNA: TGTGCCAGCAGTCCCGGGGGGGTGCGGTATGGCTACACCTTC.

The chain carries TRBV11-2 and TRBJ1-2; D is ambiguous. Germline V gene data show CDR1 as SGHAT and CDR2 as FQNNGV. V was shortened by 4 bases and J by 2 bases, with 5 bases between the two germline ends. The CDR3 loop spans 12 amino acids. CDR3 DNA: TGTGCCAGCAGCTACCAGAACTATGGCTACACCTTC. It yields the protein CASSYQNYGYTF.

The gene calls are TRBV19 and TRBJ1-2; 8 bases map to TRBD1. After removal of 3 bases from V and 8 bases from J, the junction contained 5 bases not matched to a gene. The CDR3 has 13 amino acids. Per the germline V gene, CDR1 is LNHDA and CDR2 is SQIVND (reference sequence). The CDR3 protein is CASSMGQAEGYTF. In nucleotides, the CDR3 is TGTGCCAGTAGTATGGGACAGGCCGAGGGCTACACCTTC.

This clone was recorded a few times. This sequence joins TRBV6-1 and TRBJ1-3, with 10 bases aligning to TRBD1. The CDR3 loop spans 15 amino acids. J was trimmed by 4 bases and V by 4 bases; bases with no gene match: 4. Germline CDR1 MNHNS, CDR2 SASEGT. The CDR3 nucleotides are TGTGCCAGCAGTGCAGGACAGGGGGTCGGAAACACCATATATTTT. Translation gives CASSAGQGVGNTIYF.

This chain links TRBV7-9 with TRBJ1-1; possibly TRBD1 for D (5 bases). The CDR3 length is 14 residues. Trimming cost V 0 bases and J 1 base, with 6 bases left between them. Germline V gene data show CDR1 as SEHNR and CDR2 as FQNEAQ (reference sequence). This chain's CDR3 is CASSLAQGNTEAFF. As DNA, the CDR3 is TGTGCCAGCAGCTTAGCCCAGGGGAACACTGAAGCTTTCTTT.

The chain has TRBV19 and TRBJ2-5; 9 bases match TRBD1. J was trimmed by 5 bases and V by 6 bases; bases with no gene match: 7. The CDR3 runs 14 residues. Germline V gives CDR1 LNHDA, CDR2 SQIVND (reference sequence). The CDR3 DNA follows: TGTGCCAGTAGCGCACAGGGGGCAGGGGAGACCCAGTACTTC. This encodes CASSAQGAGETQYF.

The V call is TRBV6-5, the J call TRBJ2-3; a weak D match, TRBD2 (6 bases). Germline-derived CDR1 and CDR2 are MNHEY and SVGAGI. With 6 bases removed from V and 2 bases from J, the gap between germline ends came to 12 bases. The CDR3 loop spans 14 amino acids. The CDR3 DNA sequence: TGTGCCAGCAGGGAGGGACGGCACACAGATACGCAGTATTTT. It specifies CASREGRHTDTQYF.

The chain employs TRBV18 and TRBJ2-7; possibly TRBD2 for D (7 bases). This CDR3 has 14 amino acids. Trimming took off 6 bases at V and 5 bases at J, with 17 bases between the two ends. Germline V lookup: CDR1 KGHSH, CDR2 LQKENI. CDR3 sequence: CASSPGPGGHEQYF. CDR3 coding DNA: TGTGCCAGCTCGCCGGGACCGGGGGGCCACGAGCAGTACTTC.

The J gene is TRBJ1-2, the V gene TRBV6-1; no clear D. Germline values: CDR1 MNHNS, CDR2 SASEGT. V shed 4 bases and J shed 0 bases, with 3 bases lying between them. The CDR3 runs to 12 residues. Here the CDR3 reads CASSVANYGYTF. CDR3 nucleotides: TGTGCCAGCAGTGTAGCTAACTATGGCTACACCTTC.